The rows below give T cell receptor beta chains drawn from one sample of a study of blood T cell repertoires in COVID-19. TCRdb keeps only in-frame clones here, not all; method: immunoSEQ multiplex PCR. The sample has some 89,000 clones; 90% are singletons. Sequenced input: peripheral blood. The receptors come from a man in his 60s with acute or convalescent COVID-19. The CDR3 runs from the conserved cysteine through the conserved F or W. The D gene is left open where the match is weak. Clone size is not always given. Where it is, it says once, few, many or a class for expanded clones.

v_call: TRBV29-1
clone_size: -
d_call: -
j_call: TRBJ1-2
cdr3_aa: CSVGQDGGYGYTF
cdr3_nt: TGCAGCGTTGGCCAGGACGGGGGCTATGGCTACACCTTC

v_call: TRBV19
clone_size: few
d_call: -
j_call: TRBJ1-2
cdr3_aa: CASSIGGSQSGRGYTF
cdr3_nt: TGTGCCAGTAGTATAGGCGGAAGCCAAAGCGGGAGGGGCTACACCTTC

v_call: TRBV30
clone_size: -
d_call: -
j_call: TRBJ1-6
cdr3_aa: CAWSVQRAGDPPLHF
cdr3_nt: TGTGCCTGGAGTGTACAGAGGGCCGGTGACCCACCCCTCCACTTT

v_call: TRBV18
clone_size: -
d_call: -
j_call: TRBJ1-1
cdr3_aa: CASSGQGGLMNTEAFF
cdr3_nt: TGTGCCAGCTCGGGGCAGGGAGGGCTAATGAACACTGAAGCTTTCTTT

v_call: TRBV4-1
clone_size: -
d_call: TRBD1
j_call: TRBJ1-5
cdr3_aa: CASSQDWFTRGHQPQHF
cdr3_nt: TGCGCCAGCAGCCAAGATTGGTTCACCAGGGGGCATCAGCCCCAGCATTTT

v_call: TRBV6-6
clone_size: -
d_call: TRBD1
j_call: TRBJ1-2
cdr3_aa: CASRAQGVGYGYTF
cdr3_nt: TGTGCCAGCAGAGCCCAGGGGGTCGGCTATGGCTACACCTTC

v_call: TRBV2
clone_size: -
d_call: TRBD1
j_call: TRBJ1-5
cdr3_aa: CASSDGQARPQHF
cdr3_nt: TGTGCCAGCAGTGATGGACAGGCCCGGCCCCAGCATTTT

v_call: TRBV5-1
clone_size: -
d_call: -
j_call: TRBJ1-3
cdr3_aa: CASSSDSSGNTIYF
cdr3_nt: TGCGCCAGCAGCTCGGACAGCTCTGGAAACACCATATATTTT

v_call: TRBV7-9
clone_size: -
d_call: TRBD1
j_call: TRBJ1-1
cdr3_aa: CASSLGSRGTGELGTEAFF
cdr3_nt: TGTGCCAGCAGCTTGGGGAGTCGGGGGACAGGGGAATTGGGCACTGAAGCTTTCTTT

v_call: TRBV12-3/TRBV12-4
clone_size: few
d_call: -
j_call: TRBJ1-2
cdr3_aa: CASSYRGYGYTF
cdr3_nt: TGTGCCAGCAGTTATAGGGGATATGGCTACACCTTC

v_call: TRBV3-1/TRBV3-2
clone_size: -
d_call: TRBD2
j_call: TRBJ2-1
cdr3_aa: CASSQGASGGAVGGEQFF
cdr3_nt: TGTGCCAGCAGCCAAGGGGCTAGCGGGGGGGCCGTTGGTGGTGAGCAGTTCTTC

v_call: TRBV6-5
clone_size: -
d_call: TRBD1
j_call: TRBJ1-4
cdr3_aa: CATSEAGGFGEKLFF
cdr3_nt: TGTGCCACCTCAGAGGCAGGGGGCTTTGGTGAAAAACTGTTTTTT

v_call: TRBV19
clone_size: -
d_call: -
j_call: TRBJ1-5
cdr3_aa: CATSGYSNQPQHF
cdr3_nt: TGTGCCACCTCAGGGTATAGCAATCAGCCCCAGCATTTT

v_call: TRBV5-1
clone_size: -
d_call: -
j_call: TRBJ2-7
cdr3_aa: CASSLAAGPGSHEQYF
cdr3_nt: TGCGCCAGCAGCTTGGCCGCCGGGCCAGGGTCGCACGAGCAGTACTTC

v_call: TRBV7-9
clone_size: -
d_call: -
j_call: TRBJ1-2
cdr3_aa: CASSSRKDRINYGYTF
cdr3_nt: TGTGCCAGCAGCTCAAGAAAAGACAGAATTAACTATGGCTACACCTTC

v_call: TRBV5-1
clone_size: -
d_call: TRBD1
j_call: TRBJ1-2
cdr3_aa: CASSWTGGGEFYTF
cdr3_nt: TGCGCCAGCAGCTGGACAGGGGGCGGGGAGTTCTACACCTTC

v_call: TRBV12-3/TRBV12-4
clone_size: once
d_call: -
j_call: TRBJ1-5
cdr3_aa: CASSLRRDQPQHF
cdr3_nt: TGTGCCAGCAGTTTAAGGAGGGATCAGCCCCAGCATTTT